Sequencing of this T cell receptor (beta chain) was carried out in a study of OX40 agonist ivuxolimab in advanced cancers. The repertoire was sequenced with immunoSEQ multiplex PCR; TCRdb's copy has only in-frame clones and lacks some. The sample yields tens of thousands of clones, about 70% seen once. Comments on this clone: What it recognizes is unknown.

This CDR3 region has 13 residues. V was shortened by 6 bases and J by 2 bases, with 11 bases between the two germline ends. Germline-derived CDR1 and CDR2 are ENHRY and SYGVKD. Study-level points and caveats: Clonal expansion in partial responders at 0.1-3.0 mg/kg ranked among the lowest. At 0.1 to 3.0 mg/kg and by week 6, clonal expansion occurred in CD4+ and CD8+ blood T cells. CD8+ T cells averaged more expanded clones than CD4+.

This clonotype was sampled from an adult with an advanced solid tumor such as melanoma, head and neck, liver or kidney cancer. The sequences come from CD4+ or CD8+ T cells sorted from blood, collected in a trial of the OX40 agonist ivuxolimab. This chain uses TRBV10-3 with TRBJ2-7; D unresolved. The CDR3 DNA follows: TGTGCCATCAGAAGGACGGAAGCCTACGAGCAGTACTTC. Protein: CAIRRTEAYEQYF.